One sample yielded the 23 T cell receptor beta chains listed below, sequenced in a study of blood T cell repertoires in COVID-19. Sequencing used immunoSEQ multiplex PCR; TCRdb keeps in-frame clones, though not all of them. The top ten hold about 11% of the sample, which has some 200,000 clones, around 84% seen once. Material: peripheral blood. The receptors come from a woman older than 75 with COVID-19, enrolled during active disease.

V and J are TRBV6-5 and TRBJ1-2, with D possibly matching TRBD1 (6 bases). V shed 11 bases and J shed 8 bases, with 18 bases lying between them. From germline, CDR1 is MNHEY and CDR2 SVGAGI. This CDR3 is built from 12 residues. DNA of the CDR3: TGTGCCGCAGCCCGGGGGGCGGAGGGCTACACCTTC. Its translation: CAAARGAEGYTF.

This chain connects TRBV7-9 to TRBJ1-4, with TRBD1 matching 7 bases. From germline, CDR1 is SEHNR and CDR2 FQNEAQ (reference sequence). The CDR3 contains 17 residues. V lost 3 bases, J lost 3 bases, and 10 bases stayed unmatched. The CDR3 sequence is CASSFKGAAAPNEKLFF. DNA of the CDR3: TGTGCCAGCAGCTTTAAGGGGGCTGCTGCGCCTAATGAAAAACTGTTTTTT.

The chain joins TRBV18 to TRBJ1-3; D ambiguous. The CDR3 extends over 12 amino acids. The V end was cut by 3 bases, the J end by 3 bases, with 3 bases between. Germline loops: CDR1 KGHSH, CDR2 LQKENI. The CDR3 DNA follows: TGTGCCAGCTCACCGAGTGGAAACACCATATATTTT. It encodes CASSPSGNTIYF.

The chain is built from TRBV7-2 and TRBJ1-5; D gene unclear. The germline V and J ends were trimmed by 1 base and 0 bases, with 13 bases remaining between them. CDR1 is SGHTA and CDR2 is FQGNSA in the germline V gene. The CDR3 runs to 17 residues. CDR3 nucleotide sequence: TGTGCCAGCAGCTTAGTAGGCAGCGGGGATAGCAATCAGCCCCAGCATTTT. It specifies CASSLVGSGDSNQPQHF.

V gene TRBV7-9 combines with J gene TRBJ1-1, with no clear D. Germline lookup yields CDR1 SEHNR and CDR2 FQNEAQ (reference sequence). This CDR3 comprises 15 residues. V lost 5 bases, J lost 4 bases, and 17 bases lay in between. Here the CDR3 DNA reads TGTGCCAGCAGCCTCCTTCTACGTCGGTCCACTGAAGCTTTCTTT. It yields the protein CASSLLLRRSTEAFF.

CDR3 nucleotide sequence: TGTGCCAGCAGAAAACAGGGGGCTAGCGAGCAGTTCTTC. Protein sequence: CASRKQGASEQFF. The J gene is TRBJ2-1, the V gene TRBV28; TRBD1 matches 9 bases. This CDR3 contains 13 residues. CDR1 is MDHEN, CDR2 SYDVKM, per germline. V was pared by 6 bases and J by 10 bases, with 7 bases of the junction left unmatched.

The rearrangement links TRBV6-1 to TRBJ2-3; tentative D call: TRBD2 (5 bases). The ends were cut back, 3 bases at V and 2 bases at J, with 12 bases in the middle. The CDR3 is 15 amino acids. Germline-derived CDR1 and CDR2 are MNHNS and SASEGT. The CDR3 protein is CASSDTGSLTDTQYF. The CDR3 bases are TGTGCCAGCAGTGATACGGGGTCCCTCACAGATACGCAGTATTTT.

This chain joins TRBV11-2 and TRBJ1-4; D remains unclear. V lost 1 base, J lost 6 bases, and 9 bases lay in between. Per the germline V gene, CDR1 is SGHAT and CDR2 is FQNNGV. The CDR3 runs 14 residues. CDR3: CASSLGAQDEKLFF. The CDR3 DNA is TGTGCCAGCAGCTTAGGGGCCCAGGATGAAAAACTGTTTTTT.

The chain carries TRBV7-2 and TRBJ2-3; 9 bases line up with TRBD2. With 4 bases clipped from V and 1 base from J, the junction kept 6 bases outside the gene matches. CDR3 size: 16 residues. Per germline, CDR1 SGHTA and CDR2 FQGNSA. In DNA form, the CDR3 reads TGTGCCAGCAGCTCGGGACTAGCAAGTGGCACAGATACGCAGTATTTT. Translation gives CASSSGLASGTDTQYF.

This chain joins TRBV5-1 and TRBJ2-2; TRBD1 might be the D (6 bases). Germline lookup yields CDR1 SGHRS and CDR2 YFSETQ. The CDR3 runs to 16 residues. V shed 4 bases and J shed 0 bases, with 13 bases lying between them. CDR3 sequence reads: CASSRTVQSNTGELFF. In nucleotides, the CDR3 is TGCGCCAGCAGCCGGACAGTCCAATCGAACACCGGGGAGCTGTTTTTT.

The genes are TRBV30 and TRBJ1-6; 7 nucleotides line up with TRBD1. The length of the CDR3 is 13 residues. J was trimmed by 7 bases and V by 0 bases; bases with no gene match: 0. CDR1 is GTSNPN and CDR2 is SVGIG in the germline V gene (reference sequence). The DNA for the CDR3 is TGTGCCTGGAGTGTACAGGGGAATTCACCCCTCCACTTT. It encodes CAWSVQGNSPLHF. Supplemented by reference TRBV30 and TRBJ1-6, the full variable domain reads SQTIHQWPATLVQPVGSPLSLECTVEGTSNPNLYWYRQAAGRGLQLLFYSVGIGQISSEVPQNLSASRPQDRQFILSSKKLLLSDSGFYLCAWSVQGNSPLHFGNGTRLTVT.

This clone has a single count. The CDR3 reads CASSQRPSGGQETQYF. For the CDR3, the DNA is TGTGCCAGCAGTCAACGGCCTAGCGGGGGCCAAGAGACCCAGTACTTC. The gene calls are TRBV27 and TRBJ2-5; the match to TRBD2 covers 10 bases. J was trimmed by 1 base and V by 5 bases; bases with no gene match: 7. The germline V gene encodes CDR1 MNHEY and CDR2 SMNVEV (reference sequence). The CDR3 consists of 16 residues.

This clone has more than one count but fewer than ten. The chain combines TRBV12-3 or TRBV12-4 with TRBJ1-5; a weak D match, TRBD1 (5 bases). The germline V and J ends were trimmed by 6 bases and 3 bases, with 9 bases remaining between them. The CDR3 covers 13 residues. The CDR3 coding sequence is TGTGCCAGCAGCGCAGGGCCCAATCAGCCCCAGCATTTT. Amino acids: CASSAGPNQPQHF.

CDR3 in DNA: TGCGCCAGCAGCTCGAGAGTGAGCTCCTACAATGAGCAGTTCTTC. Translated, it gives CASSSRVSSYNEQFF. The chain combines TRBV5-1 with TRBJ2-1, with no clear D. The CDR3 length is 15 residues. V lost 3 bases and J 0 bases, leaving 10 bases between the germline ends. CDR1 and CDR2 from the germline V gene are SGHRS and YFSETQ.

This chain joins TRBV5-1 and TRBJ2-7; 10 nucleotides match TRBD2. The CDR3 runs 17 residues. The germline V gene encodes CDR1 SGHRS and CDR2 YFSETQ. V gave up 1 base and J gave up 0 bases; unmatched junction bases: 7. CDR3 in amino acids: CASSLLVASGGSYEQYF. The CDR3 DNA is TGCGCCAGCAGCTTGTTAGTGGCTAGCGGGGGCTCCTACGAGCAGTACTTC.

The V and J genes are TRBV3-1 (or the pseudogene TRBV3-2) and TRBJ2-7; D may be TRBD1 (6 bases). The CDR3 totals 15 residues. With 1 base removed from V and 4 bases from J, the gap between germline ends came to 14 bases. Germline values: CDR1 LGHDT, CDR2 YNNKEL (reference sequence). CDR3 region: CASSQVAGTPYEQYF. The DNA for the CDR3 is TGTGCCAGCAGCCAAGTGGCAGGGACACCGTACGAGCAGTACTTC.

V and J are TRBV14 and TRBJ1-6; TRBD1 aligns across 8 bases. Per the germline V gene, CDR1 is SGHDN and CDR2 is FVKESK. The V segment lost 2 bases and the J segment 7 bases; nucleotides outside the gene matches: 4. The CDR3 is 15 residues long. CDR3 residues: CASSQRTGWNSPLHF. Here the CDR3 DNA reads TGTGCCAGCAGCCAAAGGACAGGGTGGAATTCACCCCTCCACTTT.

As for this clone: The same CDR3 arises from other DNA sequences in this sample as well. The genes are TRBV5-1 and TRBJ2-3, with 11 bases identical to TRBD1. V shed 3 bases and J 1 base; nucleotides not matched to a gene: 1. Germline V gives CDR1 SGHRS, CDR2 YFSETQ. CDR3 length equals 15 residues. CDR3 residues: CASSWGQGGTDTQYF. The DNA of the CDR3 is TGCGCCAGCAGCTGGGGACAGGGGGGCACAGATACGCAGTATTTT.

CDR3 nucleotides: TGCAGCGTTGACATGAACACTGAAGCTTTCTTT. This gives the protein CSVDMNTEAFF. J is TRBJ1-1 and V is TRBV29-1; D unresolved. Germline V gene sequence: CDR1 SQVTM, CDR2 ANQGSEA. The CDR3 has 11 amino acids. Trimming shortened V by 3 bases and J by 0 bases, and 2 bases separated the two germline ends.

Here the CDR3 DNA reads TGTGCCAGCAGTTACCCCCCCCAGGACACTGAAGCTTTCTTT. Its protein product is CASSYPPQDTEAFF. The chain carries TRBV6-5 and TRBJ1-1; unclear D gene. There are 14 residues in the CDR3. The V end lost 2 bases, the J end lost 3 bases, and 10 bases lay between the germline ends. CDR1 MNHEY and CDR2 SVGAGI come from the germline V gene.

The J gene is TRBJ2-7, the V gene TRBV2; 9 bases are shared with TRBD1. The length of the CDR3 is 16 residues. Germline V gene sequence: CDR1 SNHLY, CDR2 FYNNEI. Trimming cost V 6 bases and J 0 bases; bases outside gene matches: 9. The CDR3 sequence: CASRETGGVSSYEQYV. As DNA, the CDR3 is TGTGCCAGCAGGGAGACAGGGGGGGTTAGCTCCTACGAGCAGTACGTC.

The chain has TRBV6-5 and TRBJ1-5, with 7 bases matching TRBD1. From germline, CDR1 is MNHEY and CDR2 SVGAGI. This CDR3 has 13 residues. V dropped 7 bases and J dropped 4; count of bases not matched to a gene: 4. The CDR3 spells CASNRDRNQPQHF. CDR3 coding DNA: TGTGCCAGCAACCGGGACAGAAATCAGCCCCAGCATTTT.

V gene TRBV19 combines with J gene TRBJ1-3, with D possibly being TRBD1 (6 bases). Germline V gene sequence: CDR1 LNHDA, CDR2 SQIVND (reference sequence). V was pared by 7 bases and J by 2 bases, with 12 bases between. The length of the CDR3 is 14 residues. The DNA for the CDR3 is TGTGCCAGTATAGCAGGGGCGGCTGGAAACACCATATATTTT. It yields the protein CASIAGAAGNTIYF.